In its sample, the clone carrying this T cell receptor beta chain was seen a few times. Its antigen remains unknown. The CDR3 is 15 amino acids. Germline CDR1 and CDR2: SEHNR and FQNEAQ (reference sequence). V was cut by 5 bases and J by 1 base, with 15 bases left in between. This sample is part of a study of T cells in Graves' hyperthyroidism and ophthalmopathy. Regarding the study as a whole: Peripheral blood also featured most of the thyroid clonotypes expanded above 0.001. Ophthalmopathy onset followed model prediction by a median around 6.6 months.

The TCR beta CDR3 regions underwent amplification using RNA transcripts as the source. A set of HTBI primers served as the primers for a first-round RT-PCR of the TCR CDR3. From the multiplex PCR reads, TCRdb called clonotypes with MiXCR, one entry per CDR3 protein. The sample gives around 600,000 distinct CDR3 sequences, roughly 45% of which show up once; under 8.5% is in the top ten. The V and J genes are TRBV7-9 and TRBJ2-7, with D maybe TRBD2 (6 bases). This receptor was taken from an adult man with Graves' disease, either hyperthyroidism or ophthalmopathy (not recorded which). The sample consisted of peripheral blood or thyroid tissue (not recorded which). The CDR3 nucleotides read TGTGCCAGCAGCCCAACCCCCGGGAGATCCTACGAGCAGTACTTC. This encodes CASSPTPGRSYEQYF.